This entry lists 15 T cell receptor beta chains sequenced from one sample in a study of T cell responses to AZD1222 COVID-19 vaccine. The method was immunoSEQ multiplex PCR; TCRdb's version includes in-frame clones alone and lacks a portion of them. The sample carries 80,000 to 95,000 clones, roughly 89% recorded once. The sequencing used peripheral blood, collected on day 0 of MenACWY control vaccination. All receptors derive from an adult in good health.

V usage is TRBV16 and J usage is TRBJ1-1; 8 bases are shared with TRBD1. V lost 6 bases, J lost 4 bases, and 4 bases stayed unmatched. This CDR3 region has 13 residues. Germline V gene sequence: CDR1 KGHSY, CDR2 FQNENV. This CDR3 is CASSPDRGTEAFF. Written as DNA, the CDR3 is TGTGCCAGCAGTCCCGACAGGGGCACTGAAGCTTTCTTT.

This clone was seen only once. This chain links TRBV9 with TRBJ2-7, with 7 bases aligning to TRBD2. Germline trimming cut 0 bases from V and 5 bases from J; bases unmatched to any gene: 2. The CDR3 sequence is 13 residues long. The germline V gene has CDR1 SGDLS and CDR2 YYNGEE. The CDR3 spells CASSVGLAHEQYF. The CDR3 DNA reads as TGTGCCAGCAGCGTAGGACTAGCCCACGAGCAGTACTTC.

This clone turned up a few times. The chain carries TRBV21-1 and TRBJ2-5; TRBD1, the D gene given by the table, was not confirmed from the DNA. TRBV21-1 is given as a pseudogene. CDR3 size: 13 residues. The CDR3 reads CASYGQYQETQYF. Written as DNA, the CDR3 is TGTGCCAGTTATGGACAGTACCAAGAGACCCAGTACTTC.

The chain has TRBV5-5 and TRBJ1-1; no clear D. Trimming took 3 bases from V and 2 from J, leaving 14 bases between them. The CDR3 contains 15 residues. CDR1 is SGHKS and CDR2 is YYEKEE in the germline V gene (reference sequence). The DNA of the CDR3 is TGTGCCAGCAGCTGGAAAGGTGGCGTAAACACTGAAGCTTTCTTT. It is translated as CASSWKGGVNTEAFF.

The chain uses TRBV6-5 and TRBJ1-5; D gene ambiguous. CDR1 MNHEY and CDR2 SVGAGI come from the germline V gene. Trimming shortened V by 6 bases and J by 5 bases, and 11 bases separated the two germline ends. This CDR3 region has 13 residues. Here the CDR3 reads CASSPSRDQPQHF. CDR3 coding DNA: TGTGCCAGCAGCCCCAGTCGGGATCAGCCCCAGCATTTT.

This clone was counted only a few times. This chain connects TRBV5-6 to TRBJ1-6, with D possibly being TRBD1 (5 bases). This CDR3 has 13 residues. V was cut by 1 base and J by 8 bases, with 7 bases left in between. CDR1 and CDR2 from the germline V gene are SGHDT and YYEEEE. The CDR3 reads CASSLLGDSPLHF. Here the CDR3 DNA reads TGTGCCAGCAGCTTGTTGGGGGATTCACCCCTCCACTTT.

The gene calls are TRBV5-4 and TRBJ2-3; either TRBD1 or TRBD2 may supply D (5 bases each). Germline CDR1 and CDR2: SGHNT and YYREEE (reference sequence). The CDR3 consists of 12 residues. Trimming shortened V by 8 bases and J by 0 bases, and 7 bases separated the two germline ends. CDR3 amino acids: CASGGSTDTQYF. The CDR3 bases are TGTGCCAGTGGGGGTAGCACAGATACGCAGTATTTT. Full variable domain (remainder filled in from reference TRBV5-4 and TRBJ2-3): ETGVTQSPTHLIKTRGQQVTLRCSSQSGHNTVSWYQQALGQGPQFIFQYYREEENGRGNFPPRFSGLQFPNYSSELNVNALELDDSALYLCASGGSTDTQYFGPGTRLTVL.

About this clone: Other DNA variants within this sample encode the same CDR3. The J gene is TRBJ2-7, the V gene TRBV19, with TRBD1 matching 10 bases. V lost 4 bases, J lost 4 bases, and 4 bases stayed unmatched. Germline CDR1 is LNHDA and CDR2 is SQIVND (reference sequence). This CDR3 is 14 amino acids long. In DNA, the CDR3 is TGTGCCAGTAGTACAGGACAGGGGGTATACGAGCAGTACTTC. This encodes CASSTGQGVYEQYF.

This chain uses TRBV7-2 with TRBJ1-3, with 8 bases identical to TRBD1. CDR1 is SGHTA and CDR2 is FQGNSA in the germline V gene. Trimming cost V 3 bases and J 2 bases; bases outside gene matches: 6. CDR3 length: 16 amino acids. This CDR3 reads CASSLTGTGTGNTIYF. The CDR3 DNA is TGTGCCAGCAGCTTGACCGGGACAGGCACTGGAAACACCATATATTTT.

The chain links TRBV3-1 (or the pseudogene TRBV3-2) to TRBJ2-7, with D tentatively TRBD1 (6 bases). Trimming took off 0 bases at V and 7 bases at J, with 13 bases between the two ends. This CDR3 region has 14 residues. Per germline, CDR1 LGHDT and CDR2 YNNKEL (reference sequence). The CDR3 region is CASSQEGRGEEQYF. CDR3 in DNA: TGTGCCAGCAGCCAAGAAGGCAGGGGTGAGGAGCAGTACTTC.

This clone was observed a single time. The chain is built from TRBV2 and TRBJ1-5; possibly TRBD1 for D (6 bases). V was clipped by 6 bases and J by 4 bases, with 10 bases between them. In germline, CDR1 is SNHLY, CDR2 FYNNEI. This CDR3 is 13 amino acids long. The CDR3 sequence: CASRETGNQPQHF. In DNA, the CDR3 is TGTGCCAGCAGGGAGACAGGTAATCAGCCCCAGCATTTT.

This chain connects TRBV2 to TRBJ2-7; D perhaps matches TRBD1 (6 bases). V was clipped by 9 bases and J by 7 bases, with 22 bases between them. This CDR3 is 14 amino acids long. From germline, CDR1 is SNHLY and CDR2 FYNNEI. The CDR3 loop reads CASIRGGGSREQYF. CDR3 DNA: TGTGCCAGTATCAGGGGCGGAGGTTCTCGGGAGCAGTACTTC.

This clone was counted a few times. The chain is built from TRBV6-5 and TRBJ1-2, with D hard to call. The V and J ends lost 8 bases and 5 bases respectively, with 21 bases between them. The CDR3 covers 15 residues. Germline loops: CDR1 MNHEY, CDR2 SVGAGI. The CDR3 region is CASANPASVEYGYTF. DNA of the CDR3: TGTGCCAGCGCAAACCCCGCTTCGGTGGAGTATGGCTACACCTTC.

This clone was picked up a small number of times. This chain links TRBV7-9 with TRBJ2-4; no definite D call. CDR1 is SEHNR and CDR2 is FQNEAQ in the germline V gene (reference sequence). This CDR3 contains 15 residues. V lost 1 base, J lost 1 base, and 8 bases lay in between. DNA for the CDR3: TGTGCCAGCAGCTTAGGACCTGGGGCCAAAAACATTCAGTACTTC. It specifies CASSLGPGAKNIQYF.

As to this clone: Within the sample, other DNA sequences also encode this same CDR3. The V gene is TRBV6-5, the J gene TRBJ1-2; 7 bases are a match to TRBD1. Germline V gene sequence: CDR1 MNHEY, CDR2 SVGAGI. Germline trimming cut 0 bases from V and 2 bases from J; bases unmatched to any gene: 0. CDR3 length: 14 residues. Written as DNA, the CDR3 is TGTGCCAGCAGTTACTCGACAGGGAACTATGGCTACACCTTC. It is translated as CASSYSTGNYGYTF.